This TCR beta chain was found in a study of T cells after yellow fever vaccination. Study findings and constraints: Relatively few clonotypes were ones that appeared in both CD4 and CD8 compartments. Once the booster was given, most primary-vaccination clones reappeared, at just under 98% for CD4 and roughly 85% for CD8.

The CDR3 spans 18 residues. Trimming at V came to 4 bases and at J to 2 bases, leaving 15 bases not matched to a gene. Germline V gene lookup returns CDR1 SEHNR and CDR2 FQNEAQ (reference sequence). As regards this clonotype: Its target is not known.

Via MiXCR, TCRdb re-called the 5' RACE reads, giving one row per CDR3 protein. The sample consists of some 500,000 distinct CDR3 sequences, approximately 13% of them appearing once. Sequencing used PBMCs, obtained on the day of the yellow fever booster vaccination. The TCR was taken from a man under 40 who received the YFV17D yellow fever vaccine. The genes are TRBV7-9 and TRBJ2-7; 9 bases map to TRBD1. The CDR3, as DNA: TGTGCCAGCAGCTCCTCCCCCTGGACAGGGGAAACCCCCTACGAGCAGTACTTC. It encodes CASSSSPWTGETPYEQYF.